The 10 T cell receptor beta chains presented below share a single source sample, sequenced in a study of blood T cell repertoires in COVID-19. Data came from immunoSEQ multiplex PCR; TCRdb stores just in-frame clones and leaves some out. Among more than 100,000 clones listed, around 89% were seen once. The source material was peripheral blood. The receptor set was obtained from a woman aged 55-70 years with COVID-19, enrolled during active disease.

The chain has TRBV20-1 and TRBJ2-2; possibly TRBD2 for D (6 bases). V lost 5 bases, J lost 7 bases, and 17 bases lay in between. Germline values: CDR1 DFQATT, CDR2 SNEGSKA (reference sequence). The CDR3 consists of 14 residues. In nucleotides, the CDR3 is TGCAGTGCTGGTGTCGGCCGCGGGGTCGGGGAGCTGTTTTTT. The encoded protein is CSAGVGRGVGELFF.

The CDR3: CASSLGWDINSPLHF. In DNA form, the CDR3 reads TGTGCCAGCAGCTTAGGGTGGGACATTAATTCACCCCTCCACTTT. The chain couples TRBV7-3 to TRBJ1-6; D might be TRBD1 (6 bases). CDR3 length: 15 amino acids. Deletions cut 2 bases from V and 6 bases from J, with 11 bases between. Germline CDR1 and CDR2: SGHTA and FQGTGA. The variable domain in full, completed from reference TRBV7-3 and TRBJ1-6, reads GAGVSQTPSNKVTEKGKYVELRCDPISGHTALYWYRQSLGQGPEFLIYFQGTGAADDSGLPNDRFFAVRPEGSVSTLKIQRTERGDSAVYLCASSLGWDINSPLHFGNGTRLTVT.

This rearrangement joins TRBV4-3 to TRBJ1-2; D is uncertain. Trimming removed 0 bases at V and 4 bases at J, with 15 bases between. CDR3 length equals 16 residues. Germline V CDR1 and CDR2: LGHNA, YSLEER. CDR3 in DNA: TGCGCCAGCAGCCAAGATCAGGTTGGCCGGTTCTATGGCTACACCTTC. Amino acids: CASSQDQVGRFYGYTF.

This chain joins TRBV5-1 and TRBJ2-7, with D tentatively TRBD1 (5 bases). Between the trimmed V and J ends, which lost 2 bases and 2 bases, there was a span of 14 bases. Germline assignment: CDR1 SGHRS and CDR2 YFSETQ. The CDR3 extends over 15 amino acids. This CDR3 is CASSFRQPPTYEQYF. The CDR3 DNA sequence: TGCGCCAGCAGCTTCCGACAGCCTCCCACCTACGAGCAGTACTTC. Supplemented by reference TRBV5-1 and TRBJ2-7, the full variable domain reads KAGVTQTPRYLIKTRGQQVTLSCSPISGHRSVSWYQQTPGQGLQFLFEYFSETQRNKGNFPGRFSGRQFSNSRSEMNVSTLELGDSALYLCASSFRQPPTYEQYFGPGTRLTVT.

CDR3 loop: CASSQDSRDSYYEQYF. CDR3 bases: TGCGCCAGCAGCCAAGATAGCCGGGACAGCTACTACGAGCAGTACTTC. J is TRBJ2-7 and V is TRBV4-3; 7 bases map to TRBD1. Germline V gene sequence: CDR1 LGHNA, CDR2 YSLEER. V lost 0 bases to trimming and J lost 3 bases; unmatched junction nucleotides: 8. The CDR3 sequence is 16 residues long.

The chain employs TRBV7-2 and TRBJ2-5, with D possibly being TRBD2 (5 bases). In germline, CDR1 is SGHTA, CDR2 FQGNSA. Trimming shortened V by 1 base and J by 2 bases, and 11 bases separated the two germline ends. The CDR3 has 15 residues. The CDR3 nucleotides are TGTGCCAGCAGCTTAGATCAAGGCGGGCAAGAGACCCAGTACTTC. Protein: CASSLDQGGQETQYF.

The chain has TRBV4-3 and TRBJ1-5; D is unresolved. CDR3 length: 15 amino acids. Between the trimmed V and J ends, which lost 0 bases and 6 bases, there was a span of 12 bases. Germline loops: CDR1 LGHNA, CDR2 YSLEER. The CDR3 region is CASSQDVWSVQPQHF. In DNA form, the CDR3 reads TGCGCCAGCAGCCAAGATGTATGGTCGGTTCAGCCCCAGCATTTT.

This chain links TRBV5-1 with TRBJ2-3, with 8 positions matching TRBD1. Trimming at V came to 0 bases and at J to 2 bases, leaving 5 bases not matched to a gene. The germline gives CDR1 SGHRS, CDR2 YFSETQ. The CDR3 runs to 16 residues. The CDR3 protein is CASSLGPGGNTDTQYF. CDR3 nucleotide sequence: TGCGCCAGCAGCTTGGGTCCAGGGGGCAACACAGATACGCAGTATTTT. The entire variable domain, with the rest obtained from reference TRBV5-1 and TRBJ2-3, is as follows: KAGVTQTPRYLIKTRGQQVTLSCSPISGHRSVSWYQQTPGQGLQFLFEYFSETQRNKGNFPGRFSGRQFSNSRSEMNVSTLELGDSALYLCASSLGPGGNTDTQYFGPGTRLTVL.

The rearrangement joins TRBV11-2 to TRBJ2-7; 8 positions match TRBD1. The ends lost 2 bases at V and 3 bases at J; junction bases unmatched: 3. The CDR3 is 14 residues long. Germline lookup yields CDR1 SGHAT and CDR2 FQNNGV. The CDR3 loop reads CASSLLDRDYEQYF. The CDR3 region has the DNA TGTGCCAGCAGCTTATTGGACAGGGACTACGAGCAGTACTTC.

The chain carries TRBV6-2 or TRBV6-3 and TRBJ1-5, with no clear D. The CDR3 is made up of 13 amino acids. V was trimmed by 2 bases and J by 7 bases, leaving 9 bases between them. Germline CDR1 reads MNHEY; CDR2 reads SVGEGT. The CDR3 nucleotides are TGTGCCAGCAGTTACAACAGCTACCAGCCCCAGCATTTT. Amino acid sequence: CASSYNSYQPQHF.